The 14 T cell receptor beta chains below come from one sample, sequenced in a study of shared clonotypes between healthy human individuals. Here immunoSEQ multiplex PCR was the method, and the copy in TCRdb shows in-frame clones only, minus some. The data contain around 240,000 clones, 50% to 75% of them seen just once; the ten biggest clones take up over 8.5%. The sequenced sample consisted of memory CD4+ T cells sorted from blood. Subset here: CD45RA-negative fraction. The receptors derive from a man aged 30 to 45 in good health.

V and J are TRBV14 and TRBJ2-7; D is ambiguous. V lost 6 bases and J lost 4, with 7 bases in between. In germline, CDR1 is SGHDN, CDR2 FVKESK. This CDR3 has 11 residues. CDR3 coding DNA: TGTGCCAGCAGTTTCAAGTACGAGCAGTACTTC. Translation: CASSFKYEQYF. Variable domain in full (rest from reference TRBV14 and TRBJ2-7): EAGVTQFPSHSVIEKGQTVTLRCDPISGHDNLYWYRRVMGKEIKFLLHFVKESKQDESGMPNNRFLAERTGGTYSTLKVQPAELEDSGVYFCASSFKYEQYFGPGTRLTVT.

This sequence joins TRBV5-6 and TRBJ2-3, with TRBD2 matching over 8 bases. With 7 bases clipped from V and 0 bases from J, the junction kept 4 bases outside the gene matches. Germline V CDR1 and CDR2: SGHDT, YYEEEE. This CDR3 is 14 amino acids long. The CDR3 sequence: CASLSGVSTDTQYF. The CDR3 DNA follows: TGTGCCAGCCTTAGCGGGGTTAGCACAGATACGCAGTATTTT. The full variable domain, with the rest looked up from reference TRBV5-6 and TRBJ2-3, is DAGVTQSPTHLIKTRGQQVTLRCSPKSGHDTVSWYQQALGQGPQFIFQYYEEEERQRGNFPDRFSGHQFPNYSSELNVNALLLGDSALYLCASLSGVSTDTQYFGPGTRLTVL.

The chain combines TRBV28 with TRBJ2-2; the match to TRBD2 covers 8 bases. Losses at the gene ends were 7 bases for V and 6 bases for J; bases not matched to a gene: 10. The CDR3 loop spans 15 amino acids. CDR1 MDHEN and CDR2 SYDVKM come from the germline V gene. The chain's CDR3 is CASIGGRFFAGELFF. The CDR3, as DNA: TGTGCCAGCATTGGCGGGAGGTTCTTCGCCGGGGAGCTGTTTTTT.

The CDR3, as DNA: TGTGCCAGCGCGCCATGGAGGTTGGCCGGGGAGCTGTTTTTT. Translated: CASAPWRLAGELFF. V gene TRBV7-8 combines with J gene TRBJ2-2, with a possible D match to TRBD2 (5 bases). The germline V gene has CDR1 SGHVS and CDR2 FQNEAQ. There are 14 residues in the CDR3. With 8 bases removed from V and 6 bases from J, the gap between germline ends came to 16 bases.

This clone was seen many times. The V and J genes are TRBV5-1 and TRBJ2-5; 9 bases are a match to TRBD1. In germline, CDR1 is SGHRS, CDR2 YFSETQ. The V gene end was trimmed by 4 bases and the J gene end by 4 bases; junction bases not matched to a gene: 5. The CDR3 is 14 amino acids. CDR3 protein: CASSKDRGAETQYF. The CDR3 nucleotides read TGCGCCAGCAGCAAGGACAGGGGCGCAGAGACCCAGTACTTC.

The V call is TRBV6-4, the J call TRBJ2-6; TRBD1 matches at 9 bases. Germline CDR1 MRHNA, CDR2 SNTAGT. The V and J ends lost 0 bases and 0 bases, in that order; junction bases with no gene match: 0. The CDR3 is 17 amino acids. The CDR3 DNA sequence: TGTGCCAGCAGTGACTCGACAGGGGGCTCTGGGGCCAACGTCCTGACTTTC. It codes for CASSDSTGGSGANVLTF.

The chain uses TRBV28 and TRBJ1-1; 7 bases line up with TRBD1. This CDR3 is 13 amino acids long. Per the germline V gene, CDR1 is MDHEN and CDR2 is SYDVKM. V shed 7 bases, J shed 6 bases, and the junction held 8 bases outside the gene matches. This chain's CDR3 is CASTKQGSAEAFF. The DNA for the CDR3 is TGTGCCAGCACCAAACAGGGGAGCGCTGAAGCTTTCTTT.

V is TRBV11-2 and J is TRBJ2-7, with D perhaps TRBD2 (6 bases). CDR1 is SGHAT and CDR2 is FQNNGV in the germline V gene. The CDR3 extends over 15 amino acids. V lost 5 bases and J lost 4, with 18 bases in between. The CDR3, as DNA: TGTGCCAGCAGCAATAGCGGAGGCATGGGATACGAGCAGTACTTC. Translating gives CASSNSGGMGYEQYF.

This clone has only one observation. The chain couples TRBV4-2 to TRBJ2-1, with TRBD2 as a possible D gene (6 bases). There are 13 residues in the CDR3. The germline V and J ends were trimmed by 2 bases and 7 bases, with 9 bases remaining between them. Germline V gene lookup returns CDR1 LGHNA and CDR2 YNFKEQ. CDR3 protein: CASSQIGGNEQFF. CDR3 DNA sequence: TGTGCCAGCAGCCAAATTGGGGGGAATGAGCAGTTCTTC.

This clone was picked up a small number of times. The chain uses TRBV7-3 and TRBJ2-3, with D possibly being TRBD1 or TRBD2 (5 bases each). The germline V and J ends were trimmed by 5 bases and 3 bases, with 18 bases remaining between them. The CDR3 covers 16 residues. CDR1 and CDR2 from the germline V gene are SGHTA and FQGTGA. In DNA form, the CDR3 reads TGTGCCAGCAGCCCCGGGGACCCACGAACTACAGATACGCAGTATTTT. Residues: CASSPGDPRTTDTQYF.

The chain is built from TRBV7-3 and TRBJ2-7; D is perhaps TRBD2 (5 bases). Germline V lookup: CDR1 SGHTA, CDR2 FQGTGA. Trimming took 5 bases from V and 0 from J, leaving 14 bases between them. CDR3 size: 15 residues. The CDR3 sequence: CASSLEAGSSYEQYF. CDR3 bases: TGTGCCAGCAGCCTGGAGGCCGGTTCCTCCTACGAGCAGTACTTC. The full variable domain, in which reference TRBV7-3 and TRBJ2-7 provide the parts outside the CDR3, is GAGVSQTPSNKVTEKGKYVELRCDPISGHTALYWYRQSLGQGPEFLIYFQGTGAADDSGLPNDRFFAVRPEGSVSTLKIQRTERGDSAVYLCASSLEAGSSYEQYFGPGTRLTVT.

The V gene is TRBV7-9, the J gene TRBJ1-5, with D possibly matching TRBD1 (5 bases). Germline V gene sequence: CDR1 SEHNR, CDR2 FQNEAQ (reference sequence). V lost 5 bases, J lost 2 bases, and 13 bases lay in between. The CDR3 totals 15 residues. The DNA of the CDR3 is TGTGCCAGCAGCCCAGACAGCCTGGGCAATCAGCCCCAGCATTTT. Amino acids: CASSPDSLGNQPQHF.

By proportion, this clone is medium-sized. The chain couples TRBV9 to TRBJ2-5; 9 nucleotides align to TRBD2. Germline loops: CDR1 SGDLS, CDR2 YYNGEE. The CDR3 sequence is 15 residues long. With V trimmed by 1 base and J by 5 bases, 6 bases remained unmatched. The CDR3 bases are TGTGCCAGCAGCGTAAGAGCGGGAGGAAAGGAGACCCAGTACTTC. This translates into CASSVRAGGKETQYF.

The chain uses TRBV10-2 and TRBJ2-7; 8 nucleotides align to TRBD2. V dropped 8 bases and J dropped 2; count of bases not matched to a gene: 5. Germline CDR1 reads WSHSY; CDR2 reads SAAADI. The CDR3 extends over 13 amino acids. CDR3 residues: CASGLTSAYEQYF. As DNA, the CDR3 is TGCGCCAGCGGCTTGACTAGCGCCTACGAGCAGTACTTC.